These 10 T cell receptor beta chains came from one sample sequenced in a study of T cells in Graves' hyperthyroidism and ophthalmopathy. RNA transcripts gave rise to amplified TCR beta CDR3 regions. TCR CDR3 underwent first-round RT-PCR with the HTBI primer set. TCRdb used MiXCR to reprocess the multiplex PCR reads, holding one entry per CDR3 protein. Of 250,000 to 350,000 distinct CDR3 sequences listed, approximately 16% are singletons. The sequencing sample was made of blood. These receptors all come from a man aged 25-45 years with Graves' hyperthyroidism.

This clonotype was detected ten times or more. CDR3 amino acids: CASSPRRGGGNQPQHF. CDR3 DNA: TGTGCCAGCTCACCACGGAGGGGGGGTGGCAATCAGCCCCAGCATTTT. The chain has TRBV18 and TRBJ1-5; tentatively, D is TRBD1 (6 bases). The CDR3 runs 16 residues. Germline values: CDR1 KGHSH, CDR2 LQKENI. The V end lost 1 base, the J end lost 2 bases, and 12 bases lay between the germline ends.

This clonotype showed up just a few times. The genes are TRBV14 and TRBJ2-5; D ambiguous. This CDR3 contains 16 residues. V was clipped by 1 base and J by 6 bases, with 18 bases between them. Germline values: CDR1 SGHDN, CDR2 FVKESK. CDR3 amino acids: CASSQGHRSWWKTQYF. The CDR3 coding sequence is TGTGCCAGCAGCCAAGGTCACCGGAGTTGGTGGAAGACCCAGTACTTC.

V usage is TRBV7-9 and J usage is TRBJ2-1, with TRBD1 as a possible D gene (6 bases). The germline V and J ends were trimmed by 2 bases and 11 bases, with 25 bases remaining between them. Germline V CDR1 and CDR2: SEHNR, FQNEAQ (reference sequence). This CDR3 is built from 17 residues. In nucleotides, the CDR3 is TGTGCCAGCAGCTTATGGGGACAATCCCAAAAAGGCCATAAGCAGTTCTTC. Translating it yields CASSLWGQSQKGHKQFF.

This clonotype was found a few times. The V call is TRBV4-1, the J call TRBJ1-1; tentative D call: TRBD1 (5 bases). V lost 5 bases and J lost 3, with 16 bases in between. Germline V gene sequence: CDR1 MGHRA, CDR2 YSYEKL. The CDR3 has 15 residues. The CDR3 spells CASSYGLWGHTEAFF. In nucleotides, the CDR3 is TGCGCCAGCAGCTACGGGTTGTGGGGACACACTGAAGCTTTCTTT.

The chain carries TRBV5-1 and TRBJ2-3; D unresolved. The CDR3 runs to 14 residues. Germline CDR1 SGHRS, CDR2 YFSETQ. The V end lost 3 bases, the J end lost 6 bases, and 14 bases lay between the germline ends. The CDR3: CASSSVGSLDTQYF. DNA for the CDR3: TGCGCCAGCAGCTCGGTCGGCAGTCTCGATACGCAGTATTTT.

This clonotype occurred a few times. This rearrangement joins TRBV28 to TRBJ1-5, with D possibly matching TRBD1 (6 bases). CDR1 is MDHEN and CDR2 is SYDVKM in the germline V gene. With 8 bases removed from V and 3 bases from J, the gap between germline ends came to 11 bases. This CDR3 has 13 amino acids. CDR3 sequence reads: CASRGGHNQPQHF. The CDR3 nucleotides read TGTGCCAGCCGAGGGGGACACAATCAGCCCCAGCATTTT.

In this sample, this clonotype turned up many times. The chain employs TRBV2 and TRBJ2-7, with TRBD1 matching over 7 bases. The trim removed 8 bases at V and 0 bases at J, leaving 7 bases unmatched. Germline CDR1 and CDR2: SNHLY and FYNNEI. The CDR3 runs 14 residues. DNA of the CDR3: TGTGCCAGCCTACAGGGGCGGAGCTCCTACGAGCAGTACTTC. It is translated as CASLQGRSSYEQYF.

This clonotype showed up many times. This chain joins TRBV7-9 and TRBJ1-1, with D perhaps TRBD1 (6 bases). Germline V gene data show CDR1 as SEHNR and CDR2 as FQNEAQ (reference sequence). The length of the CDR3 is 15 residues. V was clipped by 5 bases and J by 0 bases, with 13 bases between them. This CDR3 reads CASSQWTDLNTEAFF. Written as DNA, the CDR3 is TGTGCCAGCAGCCAGTGGACAGATCTGAACACTGAAGCTTTCTTT. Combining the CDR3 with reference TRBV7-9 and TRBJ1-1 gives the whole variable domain DTGVSQNPRHKITKRGQNVTFRCDPISEHNRLYWYRQTLGQGPEFLTYFQNEAQLEKSRLLSDRFSAERPKGSFSTLEIQRTEQGDSAMYLCASSQWTDLNTEAFFGQGTRLTVV.

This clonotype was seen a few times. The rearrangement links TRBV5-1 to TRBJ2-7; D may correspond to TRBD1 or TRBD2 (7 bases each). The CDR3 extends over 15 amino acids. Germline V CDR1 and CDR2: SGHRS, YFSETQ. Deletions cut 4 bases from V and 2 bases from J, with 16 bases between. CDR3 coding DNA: TGCGCCAGCAGCCCAGCGGGGACAGTACCCTACGAGCAGTACTTC. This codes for CASSPAGTVPYEQYF. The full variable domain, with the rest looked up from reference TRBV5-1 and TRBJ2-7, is KAGVTQTPRYLIKTRGQQVTLSCSPISGHRSVSWYQQTPGQGLQFLFEYFSETQRNKGNFPGRFSGRQFSNSRSEMNVSTLELGDSALYLCASSPAGTVPYEQYFGPGTRLTVT.

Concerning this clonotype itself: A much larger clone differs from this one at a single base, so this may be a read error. The CDR3 sequence is CASSRGGPVTHEQYF. CDR3 nucleotides: TGTGCCAGCAGCCGAGGAGGGCCTGTTACCCACGAGCAGTACTTC. The chain combines TRBV11-3 with TRBJ2-7; possibly TRBD2 for D (6 bases). This CDR3 region has 15 residues. Germline CDR1 and CDR2: SGHNT and YENEEA. Trimming stripped 5 bases from V and 5 bases from J, with 19 bases between.